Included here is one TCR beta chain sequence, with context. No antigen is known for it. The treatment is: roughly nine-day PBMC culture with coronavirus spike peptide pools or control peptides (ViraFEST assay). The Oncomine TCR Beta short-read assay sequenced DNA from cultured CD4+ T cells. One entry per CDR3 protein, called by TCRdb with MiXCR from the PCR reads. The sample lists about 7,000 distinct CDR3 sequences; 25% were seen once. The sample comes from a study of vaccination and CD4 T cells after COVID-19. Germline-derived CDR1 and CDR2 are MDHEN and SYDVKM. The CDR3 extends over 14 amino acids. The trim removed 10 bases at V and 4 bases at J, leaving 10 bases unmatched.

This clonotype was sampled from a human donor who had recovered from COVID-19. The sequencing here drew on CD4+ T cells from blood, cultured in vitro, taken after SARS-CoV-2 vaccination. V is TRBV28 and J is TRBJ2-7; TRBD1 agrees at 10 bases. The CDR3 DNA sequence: TGTGCCACACGGACCGCGGGACAGGGGTACGAGCAGTACTTC. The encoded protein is CATRTAGQGYEQYF.